The clone carrying this TCR beta chain appeared a single time. Some clones are missing from TCRdb's copy, which holds only in-frame ones; the method was immunoSEQ multiplex PCR. The sample has under 55,000 clones; approximately 93% are singletons. Germline trimming cut 0 bases from V and 1 base from J; bases unmatched to any gene: 7. This CDR3 has 17 residues. Germline CDR1 and CDR2: SGHTA and FQGTGA. The data were obtained in a study of T cell changes during pregnancy in multiple sclerosis. Sample: CD4+ T cells from peripheral blood mononuclear cells, taken in the third trimester of pregnancy. The V gene is TRBV7-3, the J gene TRBJ1-1, with 8 bases matching TRBD1. The receptor was derived from a female donor with multiple sclerosis, enrolled in a pregnancy study. CDR3 residues: CASSLTPAGTGNTEAFF. As DNA, the CDR3 is TGTGCCAGCAGCTTAACCCCAGCCGGGACAGGGAACACTGAAGCTTTCTTT.